Presented here are 13 T cell receptor beta chains from one specimen sequenced in a study of Graves' ophthalmopathy and Graves' hyperthyroidism. From RNA, the CDR3 regions of TCR beta chains were amplified and sequenced. HTBI primers were employed in first-round RT-PCR, then a second-round multiplex PCR followed. Using its own MiXCR run on the multiplex PCR reads, TCRdb lists one record per CDR3 protein. The sample lists roughly 230,000 distinct CDR3 sequences; roughly 21% were seen once. The specimen was peripheral blood. The source of these receptors is a woman aged 45-60 years with Graves' ophthalmopathy.

The chain couples TRBV3-1 to TRBJ2-7, with 10 bases aligning to TRBD2. Trimming took 0 bases from V and 4 from J; bases not matched to a gene: 3. Germline V CDR1 and CDR2: LGHDT, YNNKEL (reference sequence). This CDR3 contains 15 residues. The CDR3 DNA is TGTGCCAGCAGCCAAGATACTAGCGGGATATACGAGCAGTACTTC. This translates into CASSQDTSGIYEQYF.

This clonotype was counted between two and nine times. An end of the junction does not agree with germline; a read error may underlie this. This CDR3 reads CASSRTSGAYGQYF. As DNA, the CDR3 is TGTGCCAGCAGTAGAACTAGCGGGGCCTACGGGCAGTACTTC. The chain is built from TRBV27 and TRBJ2-7; 10 nucleotides match TRBD2. CDR3 length: 14 residues. Germline V CDR1 and CDR2: MNHEY, SMNVEV (reference sequence).

The chain combines TRBV30 with TRBJ1-6, with a weak D call TRBD1 (5 bases). The CDR3 has 17 residues. The germline V gene has CDR1 GTSNPN and CDR2 SVGIG (reference sequence). Trimming took off 0 bases at V and 14 bases at J, with 26 bases between the two ends. The CDR3, as DNA: TGTGCCTGGAGTGTTGGGACCCGGGATCCCGGGTTAGGGTCCCTCCACTTT. Its translation: CAWSVGTRDPGLGSLHF.

This clonotype was observed many times. The chain uses TRBV7-2 and TRBJ2-7; D is ambiguous. Per germline, CDR1 SGHTA and CDR2 FQGNSA. With 6 bases removed from V and 1 base from J, the gap between germline ends came to 13 bases. The CDR3 has 14 residues. CDR3 sequence: CASRIKAASYEQYF. DNA of the CDR3: TGTGCCAGCAGGATTAAGGCTGCATCCTACGAGCAGTACTTC.

CDR3 coding DNA: TGTGCCAGCAGCCTGATCGGGACACAGGGGCCCCAAACACTCTACGAGCAGTACTTC. Protein: CASSLIGTQGPQTLYEQYF. The V call is TRBV7-9, the J call TRBJ2-7; TRBD1 agrees at 7 bases. The CDR3 runs 19 residues. CDR1 and CDR2 from the germline V gene are SEHNR and FQNEAQ (reference sequence). The ends lost 5 bases at V and 3 bases at J; junction bases unmatched: 22.

This clonotype was counted at least ten times. J is TRBJ1-3 and V is TRBV12-3 or TRBV12-4; weak D call: TRBD1 (5 bases). Trimming left V 0 bases short and J 5 bases short, with 14 bases between. There are 16 residues in the CDR3. In DNA, the CDR3 is TGTGCCAGCAGTTTAGCCGGGACGCCCGCGAGAAACACCATATATTTT. It specifies CASSLAGTPARNTIYF.

This clonotype showed up many times. The chain carries TRBV19 and TRBJ2-2; D is perhaps TRBD2 (6 bases). V lost 7 bases, J lost 5 bases, and 17 bases lay in between. In germline, CDR1 is LNHDA, CDR2 SQIVND (reference sequence). The CDR3 loop spans 15 amino acids. The CDR3 bases are TGTGCCAGTACCCCGCCGGGGGTAGGGACCGGGGAGCTGTTTTTT. Its protein is CASTPPGVGTGELFF.

This clonotype was observed many times. DNA of the CDR3: TGCAGTGCCCGGGACTACCGCGACGGGGAGCTGTTTTTT. Protein: CSARDYRDGELFF. The V gene is TRBV20-1, the J gene TRBJ2-2; TRBD2 matches 7 bases. CDR1 and CDR2 from the germline V gene are DFQATT and SNEGSKA (reference sequence). Trimming removed 6 bases from V and 7 bases from J; junction bases left unmatched: 8. This CDR3 contains 13 residues.

This clonotype was seen ten or more times. The CDR3: CASSEDRRTGELFF. CDR3 bases: TGTGCCAGCAGTGAAGACAGGCGCACCGGGGAGCTGTTTTTT. The V call is TRBV2, the J call TRBJ2-2; D might be TRBD1 (5 bases). The CDR3 totals 14 residues. The germline V and J ends were trimmed by 1 base and 4 bases, with 7 bases remaining between them. Germline CDR1 and CDR2: SNHLY and FYNNEI.

This clonotype was recorded at least ten times. Here the CDR3 reads CSARASGRDEQYF. The CDR3 nucleotides are TGCAGTGCTAGGGCTAGCGGGAGGGACGAGCAGTACTTC. V is TRBV20-1 and J is TRBJ2-7; 12 positions agree with TRBD2. Germline trimming cut 3 bases from V and 5 bases from J; bases unmatched to any gene: 2. CDR3 length equals 13 residues. The germline gives CDR1 DFQATT, CDR2 SNEGSKA (reference sequence).

Ten or more counts support this clonotype. The J gene is TRBJ2-2, the V gene TRBV9; D is unresolved. Germline values: CDR1 SGDLS, CDR2 YYNGEE. The CDR3 sequence is 16 residues long. V was clipped by 0 bases and J by 0 bases, with 9 bases between them. CDR3 DNA: TGTGCCAGCAGCGTAGGGACGGTCGCGAACACCGGGGAGCTGTTTTTT. Its translation: CASSVGTVANTGELFF.

The DNA for the CDR3 is TGTGCCAGCAGTTTATCAGGGGCCTTCAATTCACCCCTCCACTTT. Its translation: CASSLSGAFNSPLHF. This chain uses TRBV27 with TRBJ1-6; tentatively, D is TRBD1 (5 bases). Looked up from germline, CDR1 is MNHEY and CDR2 is SMNVEV (reference sequence). Trimming took off 0 bases at V and 7 bases at J, with 10 bases between the two ends. This CDR3 has 15 residues.

In its sample, this clonotype was seen many times. This chain uses TRBV27 with TRBJ2-7, with D possibly TRBD2 on 6 matching bases. V dropped 6 bases and J dropped 1 base, with 10 bases sitting between them. The CDR3 has 13 residues. The germline gives CDR1 MNHEY, CDR2 SMNVEV (reference sequence). The CDR3 nucleotides are TGTGCCAGCAGCTCCGGGAGATCCTACGAGCAGTACTTC. Protein: CASSSGRSYEQYF.